The 26 T cell receptor beta chains reported below all come from one sample, sequenced in a study of T cell responses to AZD1222 COVID-19 vaccine. Some clones are missing from TCRdb's copy, which holds only in-frame ones; the method was immunoSEQ multiplex PCR. This sample has approximately 170,000 clones, with under 95% found just once. The source was peripheral blood, collected 28 days after the second AZD1222 dose. These receptors were taken from an adult who received the AZD1222 COVID-19 vaccine.

The V call is TRBV5-1, the J call TRBJ1-3; 7 bases agree with TRBD1. Per the germline V gene, CDR1 is SGHRS and CDR2 is YFSETQ. Trimming cost V 4 bases and J 2 bases; bases outside gene matches: 9. CDR3 length equals 16 residues. In DNA form, the CDR3 reads TGCGCCAGCAGCCGCGACGGGACAGTAACTGGAAACACCATATATTTT. Protein: CASSRDGTVTGNTIYF.

The gene calls are TRBV3-1 (or the pseudogene TRBV3-2) and TRBJ1-5, with a tentative D call TRBD1 (5 bases). Trimming removed 0 bases from V and 2 bases from J, with 14 bases in between. The germline V gene encodes CDR1 LGHDT and CDR2 YNNKEL (reference sequence). The CDR3 is 17 amino acids. CDR3 in DNA: TGTGCCAGCAGCCAAGATGGGGAGACAGTTGGCAATCAGCCCCAGCATTTT. Translated: CASSQDGETVGNQPQHF.

The chain is built from TRBV9 and TRBJ2-3; 7 bases agree with TRBD1. CDR3 length: 15 residues. Trimming cost V 4 bases and J 1 base; bases outside gene matches: 6. Per the germline V gene, CDR1 is SGDLS and CDR2 is YYNGEE. CDR3 in DNA: TGTGCCAGCAGCACACAGGGGCGGGGCACAGATACGCAGTATTTT. This codes for CASSTQGRGTDTQYF. The full variable domain, rest sourced from reference TRBV9 and TRBJ2-3, is DSGVTQTPKHLITATGQRVTLRCSPRSGDLSVYWYQQSLDQGLQFLIQYYNGEERAKGNILERFSAQQFPDLHSELNLSSLELGDSALYFCASSTQGRGTDTQYFGPGTRLTVL.

The chain uses TRBV7-2 and TRBJ1-5; D gene uncertain. This CDR3 comprises 15 residues. The germline V gene has CDR1 SGHTA and CDR2 FQGNSA. Trimming stripped 1 base from V and 6 bases from J, with 13 bases between. CDR3 in amino acids: CASSLGTRGSQPQHF. The CDR3 DNA sequence: TGTGCCAGCAGCTTAGGGACGCGCGGAAGTCAGCCCCAGCATTTT.

The chain recombines TRBV4-1 with TRBJ1-1; perhaps TRBD1 as D (6 bases). CDR1 and CDR2 (germline): MGHRA, YSYEKL. CDR3 length: 15 residues. With 3 bases removed from V and 4 bases from J, the gap between germline ends came to 15 bases. In DNA form, the CDR3 reads TGCGCCAGCAGCCAGGGGGCCGGACGTAGCACTGAAGCTTTCTTT. Amino acid sequence: CASSQGAGRSTEAFF.

This sequence joins TRBV3-1 (or the pseudogene TRBV3-2) and TRBJ2-1; maybe TRBD2 (5 bases). Trimming pared 9 bases from V and 6 bases from J, leaving 18 bases between. This CDR3 comprises 14 residues. CDR1 LGHDT and CDR2 YNNKEL come from the germline V gene (reference sequence). The CDR3: CASSEGTFINEQFF. CDR3 DNA: TGTGCCAGTTCCGAGGGCACATTTATCAATGAGCAGTTCTTC.

The chain carries TRBV15 and TRBJ2-3, with 9 positions matching TRBD1. The germline CDR1 and CDR2 sequences are LNHNV and YYDKDF (reference sequence). The CDR3 runs 16 residues. Unmatched junction bases numbered 8, after V lost 2 bases and J lost 5 bases. The chain's CDR3 is CATSRLTGGSGDTQYF. In DNA, the CDR3 is TGTGCCACCAGCAGACTTACAGGGGGCAGCGGAGATACGCAGTATTTT.

The chain carries TRBV5-4 and TRBJ1-2; 8 nucleotides align to TRBD1. J gave up 2 bases and V 2 bases, and 2 bases lay outside the gene matches. The CDR3 contains 14 residues. Germline V gives CDR1 SGHNT, CDR2 YYREEE (reference sequence). CDR3 nucleotides: TGTGCCAGCAGCTTCTACAGGGGGAACTATGGCTACACCTTC. Protein: CASSFYRGNYGYTF.

This sequence joins TRBV3-1 (or the pseudogene TRBV3-2) and TRBJ1-2; a weak D match, TRBD1 (6 bases). The CDR3 length is 16 residues. Deletions cut 4 bases from V and 8 bases from J, with 23 bases between. The germline V gene has CDR1 LGHDT and CDR2 YNNKEL (reference sequence). The CDR3 region is CASSPRETDSRGGYTF. In DNA, the CDR3 is TGTGCCAGCAGCCCCCGTGAAACGGACAGTCGAGGAGGCTACACCTTC.

This clone was picked up one time. The chain recombines TRBV5-1 with TRBJ2-3; 14 bases agree with TRBD2. Germline lookup yields CDR1 SGHRS and CDR2 YFSETQ. The J segment lost 5 bases and the V segment lost 4 bases, leaving 6 bases of the junction unmatched. The CDR3 consists of 16 residues. The CDR3 nucleotides are TGCGCCAGCAGCCAAGGACTAGCGGGGGGCCTAGATACGCAGTATTTT. This translates into CASSQGLAGGLDTQYF.

The chain joins TRBV5-8 to TRBJ1-1, with D unresolved. The CDR3 is 15 amino acids. The V end lost 3 bases, the J end lost 4 bases, and 16 bases lay between the germline ends. The germline CDR1 and CDR2 sequences are SGHTS and YDEGEE. CDR3 sequence reads: CASSYSVQSGTEAFF. The DNA for the CDR3 is TGTGCCAGCAGCTACTCGGTCCAGTCGGGCACTGAAGCTTTCTTT.

This chain joins TRBV10-3 and TRBJ1-1, with D uncertain. The length of the CDR3 is 15 residues. Per germline, CDR1 ENHRY and CDR2 SYGVKD. V lost 0 bases and J lost 5, with 13 bases in between. CDR3 sequence: CAISESVSGLTEAFF. CDR3 bases: TGTGCCATCAGTGAGTCGGTCTCGGGCCTGACTGAAGCTTTCTTT.

The V and J genes are TRBV10-2 and TRBJ1-2; D call uncertain. The CDR3 contains 15 residues. The V and J ends lost 4 bases and 3 bases respectively, with 15 bases between them. Per germline, CDR1 WSHSY and CDR2 SAAADI. CDR3 loop: CASSATRAVYYGYTF. Here the CDR3 DNA reads TGCGCCAGCAGTGCAACCCGTGCAGTATACTATGGCTACACCTTC.

The CDR3 DNA sequence: TGTGCCAGCAGTGAAGCGGGGGGGCACACCGGGGAGCTGTTTTTT. Its translation is CASSEAGGHTGELFF. The V and J genes are TRBV2 and TRBJ2-2; D might be TRBD2 (7 bases). CDR3 length: 15 amino acids. Germline V gives CDR1 SNHLY, CDR2 FYNNEI. V lost 0 bases, J lost 3 bases, and 8 bases lay in between.

The chain uses TRBV6-5 and TRBJ1-1; 7 bases fit TRBD1. V shed 6 bases, J shed 8 bases, and the junction held 15 bases outside the gene matches. Looked up from germline, CDR1 is MNHEY and CDR2 is SVGAGI. The CDR3 covers 15 residues. CDR3 bases: TGTGCCAGCAGCGATCCAGACAGGGCCCCCGTGGAAGCTTTCTTT. This translates into CASSDPDRAPVEAFF.

The CDR3 DNA is TGCGCCAGCAGCCTAGACACCGGGGAGCTGTTTTTT. This sequence encodes CASSLDTGELFF. The chain links TRBV5-1 to TRBJ2-2; D not resolved. Germline V lookup: CDR1 SGHRS, CDR2 YFSETQ. This CDR3 spans 12 amino acids. Trimming stripped 4 bases from V and 3 bases from J, with 4 bases between. Together with reference TRBV5-1 and TRBJ2-2, the CDR3 gives the full variable domain: KAGVTQTPRYLIKTRGQQVTLSCSPISGHRSVSWYQQTPGQGLQFLFEYFSETQRNKGNFPGRFSGRQFSNSRSEMNVSTLELGDSALYLCASSLDTGELFFGEGSRLTVL.

The chain has TRBV5-4 and TRBJ1-1, with unresolved D. This CDR3 has 14 amino acids. The ends were cut back, 4 bases at V and 10 bases at J, with 20 bases in the middle. CDR1 SGHNT and CDR2 YYREEE come from the germline V gene (reference sequence). CDR3 nucleotide sequence: TGTGCCAGCAGCCGACCCGGGTTCGAGGGCGGAGCTTTCTTT. Amino acid sequence: CASSRPGFEGGAFF.

The chain recombines TRBV10-3 with TRBJ1-1; D gene uncertain. The germline CDR1 and CDR2 sequences are ENHRY and SYGVKD. This CDR3 has 13 residues. Trimming pared 3 bases from V and 7 bases from J, leaving 12 bases between. CDR3 in DNA: TGTGCCATCAGTGACGTGGGGAGCCGTGAAGCTTTCTTT. This translates into CAISDVGSREAFF.

V usage is TRBV13 and J usage is TRBJ2-1; TRBD1 agrees at 7 bases. CDR1 and CDR2 from the germline V gene are PRHDT and FYEKMQ (reference sequence). Trimming took 5 bases from V and 3 from J; bases not matched to a gene: 4. The CDR3 sequence is 14 residues long. The chain's CDR3 is CASSPGDSYNEQFF. The DNA for the CDR3 is TGTGCCAGCAGCCCCGGGGACAGCTACAATGAGCAGTTCTTC.

The chain uses TRBV12-3 or TRBV12-4 and TRBJ2-5; D may match TRBD1 or TRBD2 (5 bases each). This CDR3 has 13 amino acids. V dropped 8 bases and J dropped 5 bases, with 15 bases sitting between them. The CDR3 region is CASCRDLGETQYF. In DNA form, the CDR3 reads TGTGCCAGCTGCCGGGACCTCGGGGAGACCCAGTACTTC.

This chain uses TRBV9 with TRBJ2-1; 9 bases are shared with TRBD1. The CDR3 extends over 14 amino acids. Germline CDR1 and CDR2: SGDLS and YYNGEE. V shed 3 bases, J shed 6 bases, and the junction held 4 bases outside the gene matches. CDR3 DNA sequence: TGTGCCAGCAGCGCAGGACAGGGGTTCAATGAGCAGTTCTTC. Residues: CASSAGQGFNEQFF. The complete variable domain, with remaining parts taken from reference TRBV9 and TRBJ2-1, reads DSGVTQTPKHLITATGQRVTLRCSPRSGDLSVYWYQQSLDQGLQFLIQYYNGEERAKGNILERFSAQQFPDLHSELNLSSLELGDSALYFCASSAGQGFNEQFFGPGTRLTVL.

The chain carries TRBV6-6 and TRBJ1-2; the D is unclear. The CDR3 spans 13 residues. The V gene lost 0 bases and the J gene lost 9 bases, with 11 bases spanning the gap. Germline V gene lookup returns CDR1 MNHNY and CDR2 SVGAGI (reference sequence). CDR3: CASSYSYTDRYTF. CDR3 DNA sequence: TGTGCCAGCAGTTACTCCTACACCGATCGCTACACCTTC.

The gene calls are TRBV4-1 and TRBJ1-1, with a tentative D call TRBD1 (5 bases). Looked up from germline, CDR1 is MGHRA and CDR2 is YSYEKL. This CDR3 contains 16 residues. The germline V and J ends were trimmed by 0 bases and 0 bases, with 11 bases remaining between them. This CDR3 is CASSQDREGLNTEAFF. The CDR3 bases are TGCGCCAGCAGCCAAGATAGGGAGGGGTTGAACACTGAAGCTTTCTTT.

The genes are TRBV27 and TRBJ2-1; unclear D gene. Germline CDR1 reads MNHEY; CDR2 reads SMNVEV (reference sequence). This CDR3 comprises 13 residues. V was cut by 6 bases and J by 0 bases, with 6 bases left in between. CDR3 region: CASSFSSYNEQFF. The CDR3 DNA reads TGTGCCAGCAGCTTCAGCTCCTACAATGAGCAGTTCTTC.

V usage is TRBV11-2 and J usage is TRBJ2-7; 11 positions agree with TRBD2. The germline CDR1 and CDR2 sequences are SGHAT and FQNNGV. The CDR3 totals 15 residues. V lost 2 bases, J lost 5 bases, and 5 bases stayed unmatched. The CDR3 spells CASSLRLAGYNEQYF. The DNA of the CDR3 is TGTGCCAGCAGCTTACGACTAGCGGGGTACAACGAGCAGTACTTC.

The gene calls are TRBV20-1 and TRBJ1-4; 8 nucleotides line up with TRBD1. Germline V CDR1 and CDR2: DFQATT, SNEGSKA (reference sequence). J gave up 7 bases and V 3 bases, and 7 bases lay outside the gene matches. This CDR3 is 14 amino acids long. CDR3 sequence reads: CSASDSGGSEKLFF. The CDR3 DNA is TGCAGTGCTAGTGATTCAGGGGGCTCTGAAAAACTGTTTTTT.